Presented here are 32 T cell receptor beta chains from one specimen sequenced in a study of shared clonotypes between healthy human individuals. Sequencing used immunoSEQ multiplex PCR; TCRdb keeps in-frame clones, though not all of them. The sample consists of around 700,000 clones, 72% of them appearing once. Sequencing was done on a sample of memory CD4+ T cells sorted from blood. Subset: CD45RA-negative fraction. These TCRs come from a woman aged 25 to 39 in good health.

There are many counts of this clone. The V and J genes are TRBV10-1 and TRBJ2-5; 8 bases agree with TRBD2. The DNA end is a closer match to TRBJ2-7, so the J assignment may be wrong. CDR3 length: 16 amino acids. The germline V gene encodes CDR1 WNHNN and CDR2 SYGVQD (reference sequence). This CDR3 is CASSESATGGSYEQYF. The CDR3 DNA sequence: TGCGCCAGCAGTGAGTCGGCAACGGGGGGGTCCTACGAGCAGTACTTC.

The chain joins TRBV28 to TRBJ2-7; D gene ambiguous. Germline CDR1 and CDR2: MDHEN and SYDVKM. Trimming took 5 bases from V and 0 from J, leaving 14 bases between them. The CDR3 extends over 15 amino acids. The CDR3 DNA reads TGTGCCAGCAGTGCCAGTGTAGCAAGCTCCTACGAGCAGTACTTC. Translation gives CASSASVASSYEQYF.

This clone was counted between two and nine times. V is TRBV5-1 and J is TRBJ2-1; D might be TRBD2 (5 bases). The germline V and J ends were trimmed by 0 bases and 5 bases, with 24 bases remaining between them. Per germline, CDR1 SGHRS and CDR2 YFSETQ. This CDR3 comprises 19 residues. CDR3 bases: TGCGCCAGCAGCTTGGTAAGGTTTCGGGAAAACTACAGCAACAATGAGCAGTTCTTC. This gives the protein CASSLVRFRENYSNNEQFF.

The CDR3 DNA follows: TGTGCCAGCAGCCTAGATTGGGGGCCTAATGAAAAACTGTTTTTT. Its translation is CASSLDWGPNEKLFF. The rearrangement links TRBV9 to TRBJ1-4; tentatively, D is TRBD1 (6 bases). Germline V gene sequence: CDR1 SGDLS, CDR2 YYNGEE. This CDR3 region has 15 residues. Deletions cut 4 bases from V and 3 bases from J, with 13 bases between.

J is TRBJ1-2 and V is TRBV7-9; D uncertain. CDR3 length: 15 amino acids. Germline V gene data show CDR1 as SEHNR and CDR2 as FQNEAQ (reference sequence). The DNA for the CDR3 is TGTGCAGTTCTTGAACTCGGGTCCCTCAACTATGGCTACACCTTC. Translated: CAVLELGSLNYGYTF.

This chain joins TRBV6-1 and TRBJ1-4; 8 bases line up with TRBD1. The germline V gene has CDR1 MNHNS and CDR2 SASEGT. The CDR3 spans 13 residues. V was pared by 5 bases and J by 12 bases, with 8 bases of the junction left unmatched. CDR3 sequence (DNA): TGTGCCAGCAGTCCGCAGGGGGCAACGGAACTGTTTTTT. This gives the protein CASSPQGATELFF.

The rearrangement uses TRBV7-9 and TRBJ2-1, with D uncertain. Germline values: CDR1 SEHNR, CDR2 FQNEAQ (reference sequence). The V and J ends lost 0 bases and 2 bases respectively, with 2 bases between them. This CDR3 has 13 residues. CDR3 loop: CASSLAAYNEQFF. The CDR3, as DNA: TGTGCCAGCAGCTTAGCCGCCTACAATGAGCAGTTCTTC.

The V gene is TRBV27, the J gene TRBJ1-1; D gene ambiguous. The CDR3 extends over 16 amino acids. CDR1 MNHEY and CDR2 SMNVEV come from the germline V gene (reference sequence). V was shortened by 6 bases and J by 5 bases, with 22 bases between the two germline ends. The CDR3 spells CASSQIGQRSLTEAFF. For the CDR3, the DNA is TGTGCCAGCAGCCAGATAGGCCAACGGAGCCTTACTGAAGCTTTCTTT.

This clone was detected only a few times. The V gene is TRBV2, the J gene TRBJ2-2, with 10 bases that match TRBD1. This CDR3 is 15 amino acids long. The V and J ends lost 6 bases and 4 bases, in that order; junction bases with no gene match: 5. From germline, CDR1 is SNHLY and CDR2 FYNNEI. The CDR3 nucleotides read TGTGCCAGCAGCAGACAGGGGGCTAGCACCGGGGAGCTGTTTTTT. The encoded protein is CASSRQGASTGELFF.

The J gene is TRBJ1-5, the V gene TRBV28; D remains unclear. V was pared by 3 bases and J by 7 bases, with 10 bases between. CDR3 length: 13 amino acids. The germline CDR1 and CDR2 sequences are MDHEN and SYDVKM. In DNA form, the CDR3 reads TGTGCCAGCAGTTTTTCCGCTGGGCAGCCCCAGCATTTT. Protein: CASSFSAGQPQHF.

The chain combines TRBV7-2 with TRBJ1-1; tentative D call: TRBD1 (6 bases). The CDR3 sequence is 15 residues long. Germline V lookup: CDR1 SGHTA, CDR2 FQGNSA. V was clipped by 2 bases and J by 5 bases, with 15 bases between them. The CDR3 sequence: CASSLIPGAGTEAFF. For the CDR3, the DNA is TGTGCCAGCAGCTTAATCCCAGGGGCAGGGACTGAAGCTTTCTTT.

V and J are TRBV30 and TRBJ1-3; D ambiguous. V lost 3 bases, J lost 7 bases, and 13 bases lay in between. Germline CDR1 and CDR2: GTSNPN and SVGIG (reference sequence). The CDR3 contains 13 residues. The CDR3 DNA is TGTGCCTGGAGCGACACCGGGAGGAACACCATATATTTT. It translates to CAWSDTGRNTIYF.

The chain carries TRBV7-6 and TRBJ2-1; the D gene could be TRBD1 or TRBD2 (6 bases each). Trimming left V 5 bases short and J 6 bases short, with 20 bases between. Germline loops: CDR1 SGHVS, CDR2 FNYEAQ. This CDR3 spans 16 amino acids. CDR3 residues: CASSPNRAGGSNEQFF. The CDR3 nucleotides are TGTGCCAGCAGCCCAAACAGGGCCGGGGGCTCCAATGAGCAGTTCTTC.

The chain carries TRBV18 and TRBJ2-7; the match to TRBD1 covers 9 bases. CDR3 size: 16 residues. The germline V gene encodes CDR1 KGHSH and CDR2 LQKENI. Losses at the gene ends were 6 bases for V and 6 bases for J; bases not matched to a gene: 15. The CDR3: CASSRSGTGNRVEQYF. The CDR3 region has the DNA TGTGCCAGCTCGCGGTCCGGGACAGGGAATAGGGTCGAGCAGTACTTC.

The chain links TRBV2 to TRBJ2-7; D not resolved. Germline assignment: CDR1 SNHLY and CDR2 FYNNEI. Trimming shortened V by 5 bases and J by 7 bases, and 18 bases separated the two germline ends. CDR3 size: 14 residues. CDR3 protein: CASSSSGPKGEQYF. The CDR3 DNA is TGTGCCAGCAGTTCCTCCGGGCCGAAAGGGGAGCAGTACTTC.

This clone was observed a few times. The sample has other DNA sequences that encode this CDR3 too. The CDR3 DNA is TGTGCCAGCTCACCGGGAGACACTGAAGCTTTCTTT. It is translated as CASSPGDTEAFF. This sequence joins TRBV18 and TRBJ1-1; D ambiguous. The CDR3 spans 12 residues. From germline, CDR1 is KGHSH and CDR2 LQKENI. V lost 3 bases and J 3 bases, leaving 5 bases between the germline ends.

The J gene is TRBJ2-6, the V gene TRBV9, with D possibly being TRBD1 (6 bases). V lost 0 bases, J lost 4 bases, and 11 bases lay in between. In germline, CDR1 is SGDLS, CDR2 YYNGEE. The CDR3 is 16 residues long. This CDR3 is CASSVGTVWGANVLTF. The CDR3 nucleotides read TGTGCCAGCAGCGTAGGGACAGTCTGGGGGGCCAACGTCCTGACTTTC.

The V call is TRBV6-1, the J call TRBJ1-5, with 8 positions matching TRBD1. CDR3 length equals 14 residues. V trimming: 4 bases; J trimming: 4 bases; junction bases outside the gene matches: 3. Germline CDR1 and CDR2: MNHNS and SASEGT. The CDR3 reads CASSGTGRNQPQHF. The CDR3 coding sequence is TGTGCCAGCAGTGGGACAGGGAGAAATCAGCCCCAGCATTTT.

V gene TRBV29-1 combines with J gene TRBJ1-2; D perhaps matches TRBD1 (6 bases). The CDR3 runs to 12 residues. Germline lookup yields CDR1 SQVTM and CDR2 ANQGSEA. V was clipped by 6 bases and J by 5 bases, with 13 bases between them. Here the CDR3 reads CSVGGASYGYTF. The CDR3 nucleotides are TGCAGCGTGGGGGGGGCGTCGTATGGCTACACCTTC.

The V call is TRBV2, the J call TRBJ2-3, with 13 bases that match TRBD2. The V gene's germline CDR1 is SNHLY and CDR2 FYNNEI. The trim removed 3 bases at V and 6 bases at J, leaving 9 bases unmatched. The CDR3 runs 17 residues. The CDR3 loop reads CASSDRTSGRRRDTQYF. The CDR3, as DNA: TGTGCCAGCAGTGACCGGACTAGCGGGAGACGTAGGGATACGCAGTATTTT.

This chain uses TRBV7-9 with TRBJ2-7; possibly TRBD2 for D (5 bases). CDR1 and CDR2 (germline): SEHNR, FQNEAQ (reference sequence). The CDR3 length is 15 residues. V was pared by 5 bases and J by 6 bases, with 20 bases between. CDR3 amino acids: CASSRPGTALLEQYF. In DNA, the CDR3 is TGTGCCAGCAGCCGTCCGGGAACGGCGCTTCTCGAGCAGTACTTC.

This chain uses TRBV6-5 with TRBJ1-4, with 10 bases fitting TRBD1. Trimming removed 6 bases from V and 8 bases from J; junction bases left unmatched: 6. Germline lookup yields CDR1 MNHEY and CDR2 SVGAGI. The CDR3 has 14 residues. The CDR3 region is CASRGTGAKEKLFF. The CDR3 DNA sequence: TGTGCCAGCAGAGGGACAGGGGCAAAGGAAAAACTGTTTTTT.

J is TRBJ2-7 and V is TRBV6-1; 14 positions agree with TRBD2. Germline trimming cut 5 bases from V and 4 bases from J; bases unmatched to any gene: 4. Germline CDR1 MNHNS, CDR2 SASEGT. The CDR3 has 15 amino acids. The CDR3: CASSSGTSGSYEQYF. In DNA, the CDR3 is TGTGCCAGCAGTAGTGGGACTAGCGGGAGTTACGAGCAGTACTTC.

DNA for the CDR3: TGTGCCAGCAGCTTACCCGACGGAGTTGAAGCTTTCTTT. This sequence encodes CASSLPDGVEAFF. The rearrangement uses TRBV7-2 and TRBJ1-1; D call uncertain. Germline assignment: CDR1 SGHTA and CDR2 FQGNSA. The CDR3 loop spans 13 amino acids. Trimming removed 2 bases from V and 7 bases from J, with 11 bases in between.

V and J are TRBV18 and TRBJ2-1; 10 bases are shared with TRBD1. CDR3 length: 15 amino acids. From germline, CDR1 is KGHSH and CDR2 LQKENI. Unmatched junction bases numbered 11, after V lost 8 bases and J lost 7 bases. In DNA, the CDR3 is TGTGCCAGCCTAAGACCGGGACAGGGGCATAATGAGCAGTTCTTC. Translated, it gives CASLRPGQGHNEQFF.

V and J are TRBV10-3 and TRBJ2-1; 9 nucleotides agree with TRBD2. The CDR3 runs 14 residues. V was clipped by 8 bases and J by 1 base; unmatched bases: 3. Germline V lookup: CDR1 ENHRY, CDR2 SYGVKD. CDR3 coding DNA: TGTGCCATCCGGCGGGAGGGTTCCTACAATGAGCAGTTCTTC. Translating it yields CAIRREGSYNEQFF.

This clone was observed at least ten times. The same CDR3 can be traced to other DNA sequences in this sample. The chain combines TRBV7-2 with TRBJ2-1; no definite D call. The V end lost 4 bases, the J end lost 6 bases, and 7 bases lay between the germline ends. The CDR3 length is 12 residues. Germline V CDR1 and CDR2: SGHTA, FQGNSA. CDR3 residues: CASSSDFNEQFF. The CDR3 DNA sequence: TGTGCCAGCAGCTCCGACTTCAATGAGCAGTTCTTC.

The rearrangement joins TRBV19 to TRBJ2-3; D is ambiguous. The germline gives CDR1 LNHDA, CDR2 SQIVND (reference sequence). Trimming took 3 bases from V and 4 from J, leaving 11 bases between them. The CDR3 has 14 amino acids. CDR3 nucleotide sequence: TGTGCCAGTAGTATGACGGGTTTCGCAGATACGCAGTATTTT. Translation: CASSMTGFADTQYF.

The genes are TRBV28 and TRBJ1-2; D is possibly TRBD1 (5 bases). Trimming shortened V by 3 bases and J by 5 bases, and 7 bases separated the two germline ends. The CDR3 runs to 12 residues. Looked up from germline, CDR1 is MDHEN and CDR2 is SYDVKM. Here the CDR3 reads CASSFEGYGYTF. The CDR3 DNA reads TGTGCCAGCAGTTTTGAGGGGTATGGCTACACCTTC.

The chain carries TRBV7-6 and TRBJ2-7; TRBD2 matches at 8 bases. The CDR3 has 15 amino acids. Germline V CDR1 and CDR2: SGHVS, FNYEAQ. Trimming removed 5 bases from V and 4 bases from J; junction bases left unmatched: 10. The CDR3 protein is CASSPKKRESYEQYF. The CDR3 DNA is TGTGCCAGCAGCCCCAAGAAGCGGGAGTCGTACGAGCAGTACTTC.

The rearrangement links TRBV7-2 to TRBJ1-3, with unresolved D. V was cut by 5 bases and J by 2 bases, with 16 bases left in between. The CDR3 totals 16 residues. Germline values: CDR1 SGHTA, CDR2 FQGNSA. The CDR3 nucleotides read TGTGCCAGCAGCCCCAAAACCCCTGGGGCTGGAAACACCATATATTTT. It yields the protein CASSPKTPGAGNTIYF.

This sequence joins TRBV14 and TRBJ2-7; D is tentatively TRBD1 or TRBD2 (6 bases each). The CDR3 spans 14 residues. The germline gives CDR1 SGHDN, CDR2 FVKESK. Deletions cut 4 bases from V and 3 bases from J, with 13 bases between. The CDR3 is CASSRGLAIYEQYF. The CDR3 nucleotides are TGTGCCAGCAGCCGGGGGCTAGCGATCTACGAGCAGTACTTC.